What follows are 21 T cell receptor beta chains derived from one specimen sequenced in a study of blood T cell repertoires in COVID-19. Method: immunoSEQ multiplex PCR; TCRdb's copy keeps in-frame clones and lacks some. The repertoire holds under 200,000 clones, around 84% seen once, with about 15% in the top ten. The sample was peripheral blood. The receptors were sampled from a woman between 65 and 79 years old with COVID-19, enrolled during active disease.

J is TRBJ2-1 and V is TRBV27; TRBD2 might be the D (6 bases). The CDR3 runs 14 residues. CDR1 and CDR2 from the germline V gene are MNHEY and SMNVEV (reference sequence). V was clipped by 3 bases and J by 5 bases, with 11 bases between them. CDR3 loop: CASSFRDLNNEQFF. CDR3 sequence (DNA): TGTGCCAGCAGTTTTAGGGACTTAAACAATGAGCAGTTCTTC.

This sequence joins TRBV28 and TRBJ1-2; D is undetermined. From germline, CDR1 is MDHEN and CDR2 SYDVKM. The CDR3 loop spans 14 amino acids. V lost 3 bases and J 2 bases, leaving 10 bases between the germline ends. In nucleotides, the CDR3 is TGTGCCAGCAGTTTTGGGCAGAGAAACTATGGCTACACCTTC. Protein product: CASSFGQRNYGYTF.

The chain couples TRBV7-7 to TRBJ1-4, with D possibly matching TRBD1 (6 bases). This CDR3 region has 13 residues. Germline V gene lookup returns CDR1 SSHAT and CDR2 FNYEAQ (reference sequence). Trimming left V 5 bases short and J 5 bases short, with 9 bases between. DNA of the CDR3: TGTGCCAGCAGCCCTGACAGGAATGAAAAACTGTTTTTT. Protein: CASSPDRNEKLFF. Full variable domain (remainder filled in from reference TRBV7-7 and TRBJ1-4): GAGVSQSPRYKVTKRGQDVTLRCDPISSHATLYWYQQALGQGPEFLTYFNYEAQPDKSGLPSDRFSAERPEGSISTLTIQRTEQRDSAMYRCASSPDRNEKLFFGSGTQLSVL.

The chain is built from TRBV27 and TRBJ2-3; 13 bases line up with TRBD2. Per the germline V gene, CDR1 is MNHEY and CDR2 is SMNVEV (reference sequence). V dropped 8 bases and J dropped 4; count of bases not matched to a gene: 3. The CDR3 consists of 14 residues. The CDR3 loop is CASLGLAGPDTQYF. The CDR3 DNA sequence: TGTGCCAGCCTGGGACTAGCGGGGCCAGATACGCAGTATTTT.

V usage is TRBV6-5 and J usage is TRBJ2-1; possibly TRBD1 for D (5 bases). There are 15 residues in the CDR3. Germline V lookup: CDR1 MNHEY, CDR2 SVGAGI. Between the trimmed V and J ends, which lost 0 bases and 4 bases, there was a span of 10 bases. The CDR3 nucleotides are TGTGCCAGCAGTTACTCGTGGCAGGGTTACAATGAGCAGTTCTTC. It is translated as CASSYSWQGYNEQFF.

The V gene is TRBV19, the J gene TRBJ1-6; TRBD1 aligns across 10 bases. The V segment lost 4 bases and the J segment 9 bases; nucleotides outside the gene matches: 15. CDR1 and CDR2 from the germline V gene are LNHDA and SQIVND (reference sequence). This CDR3 is 18 amino acids long. The CDR3: CASSTGFRDRGFASPLHF. CDR3 nucleotide sequence: TGTGCCAGTAGTACGGGCTTCCGGGACAGGGGATTTGCTTCACCCCTCCACTTT.

The chain carries TRBV30 and TRBJ1-4, with 8 bases that match TRBD1. Germline V gene data show CDR1 as GTSNPN and CDR2 as SVGIG (reference sequence). Trimming removed 4 bases from V and 6 bases from J; junction bases left unmatched: 7. This CDR3 has 14 residues. Here the CDR3 reads CAWTRTGGDEKLFF. The CDR3 region has the DNA TGTGCCTGGACTAGAACAGGGGGAGATGAAAAACTGTTTTTT.

The J gene is TRBJ1-2, the V gene TRBV9; D may be TRBD1 (6 bases). Per germline, CDR1 SGDLS and CDR2 YYNGEE. The CDR3 extends over 14 amino acids. V was trimmed by 3 bases and J by 4 bases, leaving 13 bases between them. DNA of the CDR3: TGTGCCAGCAGCGGGGGGGGCTTCCTCTATGGCTACACCTTC. Its translation: CASSGGGFLYGYTF.

V gene TRBV19 combines with J gene TRBJ2-1, with 11 bases identical to TRBD2. CDR3 size: 14 residues. Germline lookup yields CDR1 LNHDA and CDR2 SQIVND (reference sequence). V lost 9 bases to trimming and J lost 6 bases; unmatched junction nucleotides: 7. Here the CDR3 reads CASHSGRVTNEQFF. The CDR3 DNA reads as TGTGCCAGCCATAGCGGGAGGGTAACCAATGAGCAGTTCTTC. The full variable domain, its missing parts supplied by reference TRBV19 and TRBJ2-1, is DGGITQSPKYLFRKEGQNVTLSCEQNLNHDAMYWYRQDPGQGLRLIYYSQIVNDFQKGDIAEGYSVSREKKESFPLTVTSAQKNPTAFYLCASHSGRVTNEQFFGPGTRLTVL.

J is TRBJ1-1 and V is TRBV19, with a possible D match to TRBD1 (5 bases). This CDR3 has 14 residues. Germline V gives CDR1 LNHDA, CDR2 SQIVND (reference sequence). Trimming left V 6 bases short and J 6 bases short, with 17 bases between. CDR3 amino acids: CASSPWAGRAEAFF. The CDR3 nucleotides read TGTGCCAGTAGCCCGTGGGCGGGGCGGGCTGAAGCTTTCTTT.

The rearrangement joins TRBV5-1 to TRBJ1-4; no reliable D call. Germline V lookup: CDR1 SGHRS, CDR2 YFSETQ. The CDR3 has 15 residues. Between the trimmed V and J ends, which lost 0 bases and 0 bases, there was a span of 6 bases. This CDR3 is CASSLAGTTNEKLFF. CDR3 nucleotides: TGCGCCAGCAGCTTGGCAGGAACAACTAATGAAAAACTGTTTTTT. Variable domain in full (rest from reference TRBV5-1 and TRBJ1-4): KAGVTQTPRYLIKTRGQQVTLSCSPISGHRSVSWYQQTPGQGLQFLFEYFSETQRNKGNFPGRFSGRQFSNSRSEMNVSTLELGDSALYLCASSLAGTTNEKLFFGSGTQLSVL.

This chain uses TRBV2 with TRBJ1-6; TRBD1 aligns across 8 bases. The germline V gene encodes CDR1 SNHLY and CDR2 FYNNEI. The junction had 7 bases not matched to a gene; V was cut back by 4 bases and J by 8 bases. The CDR3 has 15 residues. The CDR3 spells CASSVYRGGDSPLHF. As DNA, the CDR3 is TGTGCCAGCAGTGTTTACAGGGGGGGGGATTCACCCCTCCACTTT.

The rearrangement joins TRBV19 to TRBJ1-2; 7 positions match TRBD1. Trimming took 9 bases from V and 3 from J; bases not matched to a gene: 10. CDR3 size: 14 residues. The germline V gene has CDR1 LNHDA and CDR2 SQIVND (reference sequence). CDR3 DNA: TGTGCCAGCAAAAACAGGGGAGAGGACTATGGCTACACCTTC. Translation gives CASKNRGEDYGYTF.

J is TRBJ2-1 and V is TRBV5-6; D might be TRBD2 (6 bases). Deletions cut 1 base from V and 4 bases from J, with 9 bases between. Looked up from germline, CDR1 is SGHDT and CDR2 is YYEEEE. CDR3 length: 14 residues. CDR3 in DNA: TGTGCCAGCAGCTTGATGGGGGGATACAATGAGCAGTTCTTC. Translated: CASSLMGGYNEQFF.

V and J are TRBV18 and TRBJ2-7; 10 nucleotides line up with TRBD2. Germline CDR1 is KGHSH and CDR2 is LQKENI. V was pared by 5 bases and J by 2 bases, with 6 bases of the junction left unmatched. This CDR3 region has 15 residues. The CDR3 sequence: CASSDSGRAPYEQYF. CDR3 nucleotide sequence: TGTGCCAGCTCAGACAGCGGGAGGGCCCCCTACGAGCAGTACTTC.

Only one count was recorded for this clone. The genes are TRBV28 and TRBJ2-5; 7 bases fit TRBD2. CDR3 length equals 15 residues. Germline V lookup: CDR1 MDHEN, CDR2 SYDVKM. V was pared by 4 bases and J by 4 bases, with 9 bases of the junction left unmatched. The CDR3 sequence: CASSSALRERETQYF. The CDR3 bases are TGTGCCAGCAGTTCCGCCCTGCGGGAGAGAGAGACCCAGTACTTC.

V usage is TRBV21-1 and J usage is TRBJ1-3. TRBV21-1 is a pseudogene. The CDR3 covers 14 residues. CDR3 DNA: TGTGCCAGCAGCAAAGGGAGAGGGGGAAACACCATATATTTT. Its translation is CASSKGRGGNTIYF.

The chain has TRBV25-1 and TRBJ2-1; 7 bases are a match to TRBD2. V lost 11 bases and J lost 6; bases outside the gene matches: 10. Per germline, CDR1 MGHDK and CDR2 SYGVNS. The CDR3 runs 13 residues. CDR3 region: CASRREGLNEQFF. The CDR3 DNA follows: TGTGCCTCACGTAGGGAGGGTCTCAATGAGCAGTTCTTC.

J is TRBJ2-4 and V is TRBV4-1; possibly TRBD1 for D (6 bases). Germline loops: CDR1 MGHRA, CDR2 YSYEKL. Trimming removed 1 base at V and 0 bases at J, with 22 bases between. This CDR3 region has 20 residues. Written as DNA, the CDR3 is TGCGCCAGCAGCCAAGGCCTTTTGCGACAGGATGGATTAGCCAAAAACATTCAGTACTTC. Encoded protein: CASSQGLLRQDGLAKNIQYF.

The J gene is TRBJ1-6, the V gene TRBV5-1; a weak D match, TRBD1 (6 bases). Trimming removed 0 bases at V and 7 bases at J, with 11 bases between. The CDR3 has 15 residues. CDR1 and CDR2 from the germline V gene are SGHRS and YFSETQ. The CDR3 sequence: CASSLGDTSNSPLHF. CDR3 nucleotides: TGCGCCAGCAGCTTGGGGGACACTTCAAATTCACCCCTCCACTTT.

This clone has a handful of counts. The chain recombines TRBV9 with TRBJ1-1; D possibly corresponds to TRBD1 (5 bases). Trimming shortened V by 4 bases and J by 1 base, and 11 bases separated the two germline ends. CDR1 SGDLS and CDR2 YYNGEE come from the germline V gene. The CDR3 totals 14 residues. CDR3 region: CASSLSGGNTEAFF. The CDR3 DNA reads as TGTGCCAGCAGCCTTTCGGGGGGGAACACTGAAGCTTTCTTT.